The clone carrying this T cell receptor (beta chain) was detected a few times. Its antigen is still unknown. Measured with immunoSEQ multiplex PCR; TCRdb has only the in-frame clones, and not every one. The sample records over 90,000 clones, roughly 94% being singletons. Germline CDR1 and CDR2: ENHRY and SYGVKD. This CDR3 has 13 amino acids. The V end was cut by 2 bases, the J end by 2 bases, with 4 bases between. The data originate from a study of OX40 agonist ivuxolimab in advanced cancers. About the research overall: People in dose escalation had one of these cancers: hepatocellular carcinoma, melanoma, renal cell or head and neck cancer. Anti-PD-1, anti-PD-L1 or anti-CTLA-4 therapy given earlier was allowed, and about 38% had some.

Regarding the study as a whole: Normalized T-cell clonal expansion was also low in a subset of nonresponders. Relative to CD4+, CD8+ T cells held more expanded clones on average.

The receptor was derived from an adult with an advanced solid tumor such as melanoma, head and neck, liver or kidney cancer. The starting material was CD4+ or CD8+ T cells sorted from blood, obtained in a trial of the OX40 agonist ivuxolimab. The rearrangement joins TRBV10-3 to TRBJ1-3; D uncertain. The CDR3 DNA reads TGTGCCATCAGTGAGGCCGCTGGAAACACCATATATTTT. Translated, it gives CAISEAAGNTIYF.